A selection of T cell receptor beta chains follows, all from one sample in a study of T-cell memory formation after mild COVID-19. One entry per CDR3 protein, called by TCRdb with MiXCR from the 5' RACE reads. The sample yields 190,000 or so distinct CDR3 sequences, about 21% seen once. The sample was PBMCs or a T cell subset sorted from them (not recorded which). The receptors here all came from an adult woman who had mild COVID-19 (a few samples of this study predate the infection). Cell type and time point are not known. Each CDR3 is given with its conserved first and last residue. A D gene is named only where the DNA matches it firmly. Size tells how often a clone was seen (once, few, many) or the class of an expanded clone, and some rows leave it out.

d_gene: .
v_gene: TRBV6-2/TRBV6-3
j_gene: TRBJ2-7
abundance: many
CDR3nt: TGTGCCAGCGGCCCCCTGGTCTACGAGCAGTACTTC
CDR3aa: CASGPLVYEQYF

d_gene: TRBD1
v_gene: TRBV4-1
j_gene: TRBJ1-1
abundance: .
CDR3nt: TGCGCCAGCAGCCACAGGACAGGGGCGGGGGACACTGAAGCTTTCTTT
CDR3aa: CASSHRTGAGDTEAFF

d_gene: .
v_gene: TRBV10-3
j_gene: TRBJ1-1
abundance: .
CDR3nt: TGTGCCATCAGCCTAACAATGGGAAACACTGAAGCTTTCTTT
CDR3aa: CAISLTMGNTEAFF

d_gene: .
v_gene: TRBV19
j_gene: TRBJ1-2
abundance: .
CDR3nt: TGTGCCAGTAGTCCCGATATAGGCTACACCTTC
CDR3aa: CASSPDIGYTF

d_gene: .
v_gene: TRBV20-1
j_gene: TRBJ1-1
abundance: .
CDR3nt: TGCAGTGCTAGAGATCCGAGCTTGTCCACACTCCGAGGTGAAGCTTTCTTT
CDR3aa: CSARDPSLSTLRGEAFF

d_gene: TRBD1
v_gene: TRBV5-1
j_gene: TRBJ1-1
abundance: .
CDR3nt: TGCGCCAGCAGCTTGGGGGGGACAGGGACGAACACTGAAGCTTTCTTT
CDR3aa: CASSLGGTGTNTEAFF

d_gene: TRBD1
v_gene: TRBV5-5
j_gene: TRBJ2-5
abundance: many
CDR3nt: TGTGCCAGCAGCTTGGGGCCCGGGACAGGGTTTCAAGAGACCCAGTACTTC
CDR3aa: CASSLGPGTGFQETQYF

d_gene: TRBD1
v_gene: TRBV7-2
j_gene: TRBJ2-7
abundance: few
CDR3nt: TGTGCCAGCAGCTTAGCGACAGGGGGCTCCTACGAGCAGTACTTC
CDR3aa: CASSLATGGSYEQYF

d_gene: .
v_gene: TRBV27
j_gene: TRBJ2-1
abundance: few
CDR3nt: TGTGCCAGCAGCCTACAGGATAGGTGGGAGCAGTTCTTC
CDR3aa: CASSLQDRWEQFF

d_gene: .
v_gene: TRBV5-1
j_gene: TRBJ1-1
abundance: many
CDR3nt: TGCGCCAGCAGCTTGGCCGGTGCCCCCACTGAAGCTTTCTTT
CDR3aa: CASSLAGAPTEAFF

d_gene: .
v_gene: TRBV5-1
j_gene: TRBJ2-3
abundance: few
CDR3nt: TGCGCCAGCAGCTTGGGAACAAACACAGATACGCAGTATTTT
CDR3aa: CASSLGTNTDTQYF

d_gene: .
v_gene: TRBV29-1
j_gene: TRBJ2-1
abundance: many
CDR3nt: TGCAGCGTTGGCGGCAGTTACAATGAGCAGTTCTTC
CDR3aa: CSVGGSYNEQFF

d_gene: .
v_gene: TRBV27
j_gene: TRBJ2-1
abundance: few
CDR3nt: TGTGCCAGCAGTTGGACCGATTACAATGAGCAGTTCTTC
CDR3aa: CASSWTDYNEQFF

d_gene: TRBD1
v_gene: TRBV9
j_gene: TRBJ1-2
abundance: .
CDR3nt: TGTGCCAGCAGCGTAGAGGGGGCTACGGACTATGGCTACACCTTC
CDR3aa: CASSVEGATDYGYTF

d_gene: .
v_gene: TRBV12-3/TRBV12-4
j_gene: TRBJ2-5
abundance: .
CDR3nt: TGTGCCAGCAGTTTGGCCCTAGAAGAAGAGACCCAGTACTTC
CDR3aa: CASSLALEEETQYF

d_gene: .
v_gene: TRBV11-2
j_gene: TRBJ1-4
abundance: few
CDR3nt: TGTGCCAGCAGCGGGATGGGGGCGATTAATGAAAAACTGTTTTTT
CDR3aa: CASSGMGAINEKLFF

d_gene: .
v_gene: TRBV5-6
j_gene: TRBJ2-3
abundance: .
CDR3nt: TGTGCCAGCAGCGCGGACATAATCACAGATACGCAGTATTTT
CDR3aa: CASSADIITDTQYF

d_gene: TRBD1
v_gene: TRBV5-1
j_gene: TRBJ2-4
abundance: .
CDR3nt: TGCGCCAGCAGATTCCGGGACAGGGGGGACATTCAGTACTTC
CDR3aa: CASRFRDRGDIQYF

d_gene: .
v_gene: TRBV9
j_gene: TRBJ2-7
abundance: .
CDR3nt: TGTGCCAGCAGCGTAGATGGCTCCGACTACTACGAGCAGTACTTC
CDR3aa: CASSVDGSDYYEQYF

d_gene: TRBD2
v_gene: TRBV7-3
j_gene: TRBJ2-1
abundance: .
CDR3nt: TGTGCCAGCAGCCTGGCCCTAATTGGCGACTTGTCTAGCGGGAGCGGGAATGAGCAGTTCTTC
CDR3aa: CASSLALIGDLSSGSGNEQFF

d_gene: TRBD1
v_gene: TRBV6-2/TRBV6-3
j_gene: TRBJ1-1
abundance: .
CDR3nt: TGTGCCAGCAGCCCCGGACAGGGGGTTGAAGCTTTCTTT
CDR3aa: CASSPGQGVEAFF

d_gene: TRBD2
v_gene: TRBV12-3/TRBV12-4
j_gene: TRBJ2-7
abundance: few
CDR3nt: TGTGCCAGCAGTTCGGTAATGGGACTAGCCTCCAACGAGCAGTACTTC
CDR3aa: CASSSVMGLASNEQYF

d_gene: .
v_gene: TRBV7-9
j_gene: TRBJ2-7
abundance: few
CDR3nt: TGTGCCAGCAGCTCCATTTTGACCTACGAGCAGTACTTC
CDR3aa: CASSSILTYEQYF

d_gene: TRBD2
v_gene: TRBV7-8
j_gene: TRBJ2-3
abundance: many
CDR3nt: TGTGCCAGCAGCCCCGGACTAGCGGGAGGGCCAGATACGCAGTATTTT
CDR3aa: CASSPGLAGGPDTQYF

d_gene: TRBD2
v_gene: TRBV7-9
j_gene: TRBJ2-7
abundance: .
CDR3nt: TGTGCCAGCAGCTCTAGGGTATCATCCGGGGGGGTTGAGCAGTACTTC
CDR3aa: CASSSRVSSGGVEQYF

d_gene: TRBD2
v_gene: TRBV10-3
j_gene: TRBJ2-4
abundance: .
CDR3nt: TGTGCCATCAGTGAGACCGGACTAGCGGAAAACATTCAGTACTTC
CDR3aa: CAISETGLAENIQYF

d_gene: .
v_gene: TRBV15
j_gene: TRBJ2-7
abundance: .
CDR3nt: TGTGCCACCAGCAACAACGCGGAAACCTACGAGCAGTACTTC
CDR3aa: CATSNNAETYEQYF

d_gene: .
v_gene: TRBV6-1
j_gene: TRBJ1-2
abundance: few
CDR3nt: TGTGCCAGCAGAGGAGGGACGGAGACCAGTGGCTACACCTTC
CDR3aa: CASRGGTETSGYTF

d_gene: TRBD2
v_gene: TRBV5-4
j_gene: TRBJ2-2
abundance: .
CDR3nt: TGTGCCAGCAGCTTCTGGACTAGTCCCGGGGAGCTGTTTTTT
CDR3aa: CASSFWTSPGELFF

d_gene: .
v_gene: TRBV7-9
j_gene: TRBJ2-2
abundance: .
CDR3nt: TGTGCCAGCAGCTTAGCGGGACACACCGGGGAGCTGTTTTTT
CDR3aa: CASSLAGHTGELFF

d_gene: .
v_gene: TRBV6-5
j_gene: TRBJ2-7
abundance: few
CDR3nt: TGTGCCAGCAGTTACGGGGCAGGGACTTACGAGCAGTACTTC
CDR3aa: CASSYGAGTYEQYF

d_gene: .
v_gene: TRBV5-6
j_gene: TRBJ1-1
abundance: .
CDR3nt: TGTGCCAGCAGCGACGACAGTATGAGCACTGAAGCTTTCTTT
CDR3aa: CASSDDSMSTEAFF

d_gene: .
v_gene: TRBV18
j_gene: TRBJ2-1
abundance: .
CDR3nt: TGTGCCAGCTCACCACCGGGTAAGGGGCTCAATGAGCAGTTCTTC
CDR3aa: CASSPPGKGLNEQFF

d_gene: .
v_gene: TRBV6-5
j_gene: TRBJ1-4
abundance: .
CDR3nt: TGTGCCAGCAGTTACACCGAGCCTGCAACTAATGAAAAACTGTTTTTT
CDR3aa: CASSYTEPATNEKLFF

d_gene: .
v_gene: TRBV12-3/TRBV12-4
j_gene: TRBJ2-5
abundance: .
CDR3nt: TGTGCCAGCAGCCGGGAGCTTTATGAGACCCAGTACTTC
CDR3aa: CASSRELYETQYF

d_gene: .
v_gene: TRBV7-6
j_gene: TRBJ1-4
abundance: .
CDR3nt: TGTGCCAGCAGCCACCCCCGGGACACCGGAGAAAACCTGTTTTTT
CDR3aa: CASSHPRDTGENLFF

d_gene: .
v_gene: TRBV27
j_gene: TRBJ2-4
abundance: few
CDR3nt: TGTGCCAGCTCCTCCGGCGTAACCAAAAACATTCAGTACTTC
CDR3aa: CASSSGVTKNIQYF

d_gene: .
v_gene: TRBV6-5
j_gene: TRBJ1-2
abundance: few
CDR3nt: TGTGCCAGCAGTTACTCACCAGGGGACTATGGCTACACCTTC
CDR3aa: CASSYSPGDYGYTF

d_gene: .
v_gene: TRBV9
j_gene: TRBJ2-6
abundance: .
CDR3nt: TGTGCCAGCAGCATGTGGCCCGGTGGGAGGCCTCACCCTGGGGCCAACGTCCTGACTTTC
CDR3aa: CASSMWPGGRPHPGANVLTF

d_gene: TRBD2
v_gene: TRBV15
j_gene: TRBJ2-1
abundance: .
CDR3nt: TGTGCCACCAGCAGAGATAGGAGACTAGCGGGATACAATGAGCAGTTCTTC
CDR3aa: CATSRDRRLAGYNEQFF

d_gene: .
v_gene: TRBV12-3/TRBV12-4
j_gene: TRBJ2-2
abundance: .
CDR3nt: TGTGCCAGCAGTTTAGAAGGATACACCGGGGAGCTGTTTTTT
CDR3aa: CASSLEGYTGELFF

d_gene: .
v_gene: TRBV29-1
j_gene: TRBJ1-1
abundance: few
CDR3nt: TGCAGCGTGACGGACGGTATGAACACTGAAGCTTTCTTT
CDR3aa: CSVTDGMNTEAFF

d_gene: TRBD2
v_gene: TRBV4-2
j_gene: TRBJ2-3
abundance: .
CDR3nt: TGTGCCAGCAGCCAAGAGGGGACTAGCGGGGGCACAGATACGCAGTATTTT
CDR3aa: CASSQEGTSGGTDTQYF

d_gene: TRBD1
v_gene: TRBV19
j_gene: TRBJ2-7
abundance: few
CDR3nt: TGTGCCAGTAGTACGTCAGGGGGCTACGAGCAGTACTTC
CDR3aa: CASSTSGGYEQYF

d_gene: .
v_gene: TRBV5-1
j_gene: TRBJ2-3
abundance: few
CDR3nt: TGCGCCAGCAGCTTTAGGGCTAGCGCGGAGAGGGATACGCAGTATTTT
CDR3aa: CASSFRASAERDTQYF

d_gene: .
v_gene: TRBV5-1
j_gene: TRBJ2-1
abundance: few
CDR3nt: TGCGCCAGCAGCTTGGTGTCGGGGGGCCGGAATGAGCAGTTCTTC
CDR3aa: CASSLVSGGRNEQFF

d_gene: .
v_gene: TRBV7-9
j_gene: TRBJ1-5
abundance: .
CDR3nt: TGTGCCAGCAGCATGACAGGCAGGACCAATCAGCCCCAGCATTTT
CDR3aa: CASSMTGRTNQPQHF

d_gene: TRBD1
v_gene: TRBV4-1
j_gene: TRBJ2-3
abundance: .
CDR3nt: TGCGCCAGCAGCCAAGAAGGGGGCGAGGATACGCAGTATTTT
CDR3aa: CASSQEGGEDTQYF

d_gene: TRBD2
v_gene: TRBV5-1
j_gene: TRBJ2-1
abundance: .
CDR3nt: TGCGCCAGCAGCTGGGGACTAGCGGGGGTTAATGAGCAGTTCTTC
CDR3aa: CASSWGLAGVNEQFF